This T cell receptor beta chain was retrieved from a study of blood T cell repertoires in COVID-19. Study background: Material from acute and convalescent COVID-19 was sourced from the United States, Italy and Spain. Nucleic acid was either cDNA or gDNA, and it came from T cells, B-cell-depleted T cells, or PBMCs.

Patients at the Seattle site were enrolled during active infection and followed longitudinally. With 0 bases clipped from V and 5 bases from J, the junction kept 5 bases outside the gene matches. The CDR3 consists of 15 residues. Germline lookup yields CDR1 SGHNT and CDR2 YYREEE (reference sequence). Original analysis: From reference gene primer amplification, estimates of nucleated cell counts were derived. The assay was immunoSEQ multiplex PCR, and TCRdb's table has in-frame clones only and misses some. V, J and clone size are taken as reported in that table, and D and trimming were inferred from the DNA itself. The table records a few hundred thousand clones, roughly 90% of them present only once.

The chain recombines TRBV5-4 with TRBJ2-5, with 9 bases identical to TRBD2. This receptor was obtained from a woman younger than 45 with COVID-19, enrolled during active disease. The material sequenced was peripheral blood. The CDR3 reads CASSLGSGGRETQYF. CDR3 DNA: TGTGCCAGCAGCTTGGGAAGCGGGGGGAGGGAGACCCAGTACTTC.